This T cell receptor beta chain emerged from a study of T cell responses to AZD1222 COVID-19 vaccine. This CDR3 is 14 amino acids long. Germline CDR1 is LNHDA and CDR2 is SQIVND (reference sequence). With 7 bases clipped from V and 5 bases from J, the junction kept 6 bases outside the gene matches. The method was immunoSEQ multiplex PCR; TCRdb's version includes in-frame clones alone and lacks a portion of them. The table shows under 100,000 clones, with around 85% occurring only once. V and J are TRBV19 and TRBJ2-2; 8 bases are shared with TRBD1. Sequenced material: peripheral blood, taken 28 days after the second AZD1222 dose. The clonotype was recovered from an adult who received the AZD1222 COVID-19 vaccine. CDR3 region: CASMSTGGTGELFF. CDR3 nucleotides: TGTGCCAGTATGAGCACAGGGGGAACCGGGGAGCTGTTTTTT. Drawing the rest from reference TRBV19 and TRBJ2-2, the complete variable domain is DGGITQSPKYLFRKEGQNVTLSCEQNLNHDAMYWYRQDPGQGLRLIYYSQIVNDFQKGDIAEGYSVSREKKESFPLTVTSAQKNPTAFYLCASMSTGGTGELFFGEGSRLTVL.